The 5 T cell receptor beta chains below were found in one sample sequenced in a study of control samples from healthy donors and cancer patients. The table came from immunoSEQ multiplex PCR; TCRdb's copy has only in-frame clones and leaves some out. The sample holds around 130,000 clones, approximately 91% seen once. Specimen: blood. These receptors were collected from a man between 50 and 59 years old in good health.

The CDR3 region has the DNA TGTGCCAGCTCACCTGGTCAGACTAACATTCAGTACTTC. Residues: CASSPGQTNIQYF. This chain uses TRBV18 with TRBJ2-4; D ambiguous. CDR1 is KGHSH, CDR2 LQKENI, per germline. With 3 bases removed from V and 7 bases from J, the gap between germline ends came to 10 bases. This CDR3 has 13 amino acids.

This chain joins TRBV30 and TRBJ1-2, with TRBD1 matching over 8 bases. Germline V gives CDR1 GTSNPN, CDR2 SVGIG (reference sequence). The CDR3 length is 12 residues. V lost 4 bases to trimming and J lost 6 bases; unmatched junction nucleotides: 4. The CDR3, as DNA: TGTGCCTGGACCGCGGACAGGGATGGCTACACCTTC. This sequence encodes CAWTADRDGYTF. Together with reference TRBV30 and TRBJ1-2, the CDR3 gives the full variable domain: SQTIHQWPATLVQPVGSPLSLECTVEGTSNPNLYWYRQAAGRGLQLLFYSVGIGQISSEVPQNLSASRPQDRQFILSSKKLLLSDSGFYLCAWTADRDGYTFGSGTRLTVV.

The chain is built from TRBV30 and TRBJ1-4, with 7 bases matching TRBD1. With 8 bases clipped from V and 7 bases from J, the junction kept 13 bases outside the gene matches. CDR3 size: 14 residues. Germline CDR1 is GTSNPN and CDR2 is SVGIG (reference sequence). The DNA of the CDR3 is TGTGCCATAAGAACAGGGGACGGAGTTGAAAAACTGTTTTTT. Protein: CAIRTGDGVEKLFF.

As concerns this clone: Distinct nucleotide sequences in the sample also encode this CDR3. The chain couples TRBV7-2 to TRBJ1-2; unclear D gene. Germline lookup yields CDR1 SGHTA and CDR2 FQGNSA. CDR3 size: 12 residues. Between the trimmed V and J ends, which lost 3 bases and 5 bases, there was a span of 7 bases. The CDR3 region is CASSLFGYGYTF. The CDR3 region has the DNA TGTGCCAGCAGCTTGTTTGGTTATGGCTACACCTTC.

The chain carries TRBV5-1 and TRBJ1-2; D may be TRBD1 (6 bases). Trimming removed 7 bases from V and 5 bases from J, with 30 bases in between. CDR3 length: 18 residues. Germline lookup yields CDR1 SGHRS and CDR2 YFSETQ. Here the CDR3 reads CASPLLGQNPGHGYGYTF. As DNA, the CDR3 is TGCGCCAGCCCCTTGTTGGGGCAGAATCCGGGACATGGATATGGCTACACCTTC.